Each of the 31 T cell receptor beta chains below was sequenced from the same sample in a study of T cells expressing NK-cell markers. TCRdb reprocessed the 5' RACE reads, with one entry per CDR3 protein and no DNA. In total, the table holds about 460,000 distinct CDR3 sequences. Sequenced sample: blood T cells: a sorted CD56 or NKG2C T cell subset, CD4+ or CD8+ T cells, or bulk PBMC T cells (not recorded which). These receptors came from a woman aged 45-65 years in good health.

V is TRBV12-3 or TRBV12-4 and J is TRBJ1-4. The CDR3 has 14 residues. The CDR3 spells CASSPDRLGEKLFF.

The V gene is TRBV20-1, the J gene TRBJ1-5; the D call from TCRdb, TRBD1, cannot be confirmed without DNA. CDR1 DFQATT and CDR2 SNEGSKA come from the germline V gene (reference sequence). The CDR3 consists of 18 residues. CDR3 residues: CSARKQGDRGLSNQPQHF.

The V gene is TRBV12-3 or TRBV12-4, the J gene TRBJ2-5; TCRdb returns TRBD2, unconfirmable since there is no DNA. The CDR3 extends over 13 amino acids. CDR3 amino acids: CASSLIGGTAQYF.

This chain uses TRBV7-2 with TRBJ2-5; absent DNA, TCRdb's TRBD1 call cannot be checked. CDR3 size: 16 residues. Germline V gene data show CDR1 as SGHTA and CDR2 as FQGNSA. The CDR3 reads CASSSNPGQGGETQYF.

J is TRBJ1-2 and V is TRBV15; TCRdb calls TRBD1, which cannot be checked without DNA. The CDR3 totals 15 residues. Germline-derived CDR1 and CDR2 are LNHNV and YYDKDF (reference sequence). The CDR3 reads CATSRDGAADYGYTF.

This chain joins TRBV9 and TRBJ1-4. In germline, CDR1 is SGDLS, CDR2 YYNGEE. CDR3 size: 15 residues. The CDR3 loop reads CASSVDSGGGEKLFF.

The chain joins TRBV7-9 to TRBJ2-7; TCRdb designates TRBD2, a call that cannot be tested without DNA. The CDR3 runs 14 residues. The germline V gene encodes CDR1 SEHNR and CDR2 FQNEAQ (reference sequence). The CDR3 protein is CASSSLAGEVEQYF.

The chain joins TRBV7-8 to TRBJ2-1; TCRdb returns TRBD2, unconfirmable since there is no DNA. The germline gives CDR1 SGHVS, CDR2 FQNEAQ. The CDR3 sequence is 15 residues long. The CDR3 sequence: CASSPRRTSVGEQFF.

This CDR3 reads CASSQGPPGAFF. This rearrangement joins TRBV3-1 to TRBJ1-1; the D gene TCRdb calls, TRBD1, cannot be checked with no DNA. Germline CDR1 and CDR2: LGHDT and YNNKEL (reference sequence). The CDR3 runs 12 residues.

The chain is built from TRBV20-1 and TRBJ1-2; the TRBD1 assignment by TCRdb is unverifiable without DNA. This CDR3 contains 12 residues. Per the germline V gene, CDR1 is DFQATT and CDR2 is SNEGSKA (reference sequence). Here the CDR3 reads CSASVGIYGYTF.

This sequence joins TRBV29-1 and TRBJ2-3; the TCRdb D gene call, TRBD1, has no DNA to confirm it. This CDR3 contains 11 residues. Per the germline V gene, CDR1 is SQVTM and CDR2 is ANQGSEA. The CDR3 sequence is CSVDRGDTQYF.

This chain links TRBV28 with TRBJ2-7; the TCRdb call, TRBD2, lacks DNA for checking. The germline V gene has CDR1 MDHEN and CDR2 SYDVKM. This CDR3 has 17 residues. The CDR3 loop is CASRSFRLAGGAYEQYF.

The chain recombines TRBV12-3 or TRBV12-4 with TRBJ2-1; TCRdb indicates TRBD2, and absent DNA this call remains unverified. CDR3 length: 16 residues. CDR3 sequence reads: CASSSMASGAYNEQFF.

The chain combines TRBV15 with TRBJ1-6; TCRdb reports TRBD1, a call that lacks DNA to check it against. The CDR3 runs 15 residues. Per the germline V gene, CDR1 is LNHNV and CDR2 is YYDKDF (reference sequence). CDR3 protein: CATSRDRGTTAPLHF. The full variable domain, in which reference TRBV15 and TRBJ1-6 provide the parts outside the CDR3, is DAMVIQNPRYQVTQFGKPVTLSCSQTLNHNVMYWYQQKSSQAPKLLFHYYDKDFNNEADTPDNFQSRRPNTSFCFLDIRSPGLGDTAMYLCATSRDRGTTAPLHFGNGTRLTVT.

The chain is built from TRBV12-3 or TRBV12-4 and TRBJ2-2; TCRdb designates TRBD2, a call that cannot be tested without DNA. This CDR3 contains 14 residues. This chain's CDR3 is CASERAINTGELFF.

V is TRBV10-3 and J is TRBJ1-1; TCRdb names TRBD1, which stays unverified in the absence of DNA. In germline, CDR1 is ENHRY, CDR2 SYGVKD. The length of the CDR3 is 12 residues. CDR3 amino acids: CAAKTGNTEAFF.

The chain couples TRBV11-2 to TRBJ2-1. Germline assignment: CDR1 SGHAT and CDR2 FQNNGV. This CDR3 is built from 12 residues. CDR3 loop: CASSQVTNEQFF.

The chain joins TRBV7-2 to TRBJ2-7; the TCRdb call, TRBD2, lacks DNA for checking. From germline, CDR1 is SGHTA and CDR2 FQGNSA. This CDR3 contains 18 residues. CDR3: CASSVALGLAGGRREQYF.

The rearrangement uses TRBV25-1 and TRBJ2-1. The CDR3 extends over 11 amino acids. Germline CDR1 is MGHDK and CDR2 is SYGVNS. This CDR3 is CASSELGEQFF.

The chain carries TRBV11-2 and TRBJ2-7. CDR3 length: 14 residues. Germline V gives CDR1 SGHAT, CDR2 FQNNGV. The CDR3 spells CASSFISARYEQYF. The variable domain in full, with the rest retrieved from reference TRBV11-2 and TRBJ2-7, is EAGVAQSPRYKIIEKRQSVAFWCNPISGHATLYWYQQILGQGPKLLIQFQNNGVVDDSQLPKDRFSAERLKGVDSTLKIQPAKLEDSAVYLCASSFISARYEQYFGPGTRLTVT.

The chain combines TRBV24-1 with TRBJ2-1; without DNA, the TCRdb call of TRBD1 cannot be checked. This CDR3 has 16 amino acids. The germline gives CDR1 KGHDR, CDR2 SFDVKD. The CDR3 loop is CATSDNGNRLYNEQFF.

This chain uses TRBV6-2 or TRBV6-3 with TRBJ1-6. Germline CDR1 and CDR2: MNHEY and SVGEGT. The CDR3 has 16 residues. The CDR3 is CASSALRSSYNSPLHF.

The CDR3 sequence is CASSQSPSAIQETQYF. The V and J genes are TRBV4-2 and TRBJ2-5; TCRdb indicates TRBD2, and absent DNA this call remains unverified. The CDR3 covers 16 residues. Per germline, CDR1 LGHNA and CDR2 YNFKEQ.

The chain couples TRBV5-4 to TRBJ2-5. Germline-derived CDR1 and CDR2 are SGHNT and YYREEE (reference sequence). The CDR3 has 14 amino acids. The CDR3 spells CASSLEPQEETQYF.

The CDR3 region is CASRGAGDLSGELFF. The chain combines TRBV5-1 with TRBJ2-2; the TRBD2 assignment by TCRdb is unverifiable without DNA. The CDR3 runs 15 residues. Germline lookup yields CDR1 SGHRS and CDR2 YFSETQ. The variable domain in full, with the rest retrieved from reference TRBV5-1 and TRBJ2-2, is KAGVTQTPRYLIKTRGQQVTLSCSPISGHRSVSWYQQTPGQGLQFLFEYFSETQRNKGNFPGRFSGRQFSNSRSEMNVSTLELGDSALYLCASRGAGDLSGELFFGEGSRLTVL.

V gene TRBV4-1 combines with J gene TRBJ2-7; the D gene TCRdb calls, TRBD1, cannot be checked with no DNA. The CDR3 extends over 14 amino acids. Germline-derived CDR1 and CDR2 are MGHRA and YSYEKL. The CDR3 protein is CASSPRQSGYEQYF.

This chain joins TRBV12-3 or TRBV12-4 and TRBJ2-7; without DNA, the TCRdb call of TRBD2 cannot be checked. The CDR3 runs 13 residues. The CDR3 reads CASSLVPPGEQYF.

The chain is built from TRBV19 and TRBJ2-2; TCRdb lists TRBD2, though no DNA is available to test this call. The germline V gene has CDR1 LNHDA and CDR2 SQIVND (reference sequence). This CDR3 comprises 14 residues. The CDR3 region is CASRGQAQTGELFF. Together with reference TRBV19 and TRBJ2-2, the CDR3 gives the full variable domain: DGGITQSPKYLFRKEGQNVTLSCEQNLNHDAMYWYRQDPGQGLRLIYYSQIVNDFQKGDIAEGYSVSREKKESFPLTVTSAQKNPTAFYLCASRGQAQTGELFFGEGSRLTVL.

The rearrangement uses TRBV20-1 and TRBJ2-1; TCRdb's D call of TRBD2 is untestable without DNA. This CDR3 is 13 amino acids long. Germline loops: CDR1 DFQATT, CDR2 SNEGSKA (reference sequence). The CDR3: CSARDSGVQEQFF.

Here the CDR3 reads CASSLSVWSQGNYGYTF. This chain links TRBV6-5 with TRBJ1-2; TCRdb indicates TRBD1, and absent DNA this call remains unverified. This CDR3 has 17 residues. Germline V gene lookup returns CDR1 MNHEY and CDR2 SVGAGI.

The rearrangement uses TRBV24-1 and TRBJ2-3; TCRdb's D call of TRBD1 is untestable without DNA. The CDR3 totals 16 residues. CDR1 and CDR2 (germline): KGHDR, SFDVKD. The CDR3 here is CATSDFRGTSTDTQYF.